This T cell receptor (beta chain) came from a study of blood T cells in healthy people across ages. On this clonotype itself: Its specificity is unknown.

Sample-barcoded 5' priming and a J-beta primer mix drove a second PCR of roughly 6 to 12 cycles. Researchers report that each sample yielded at least 3 million CDR3-containing paired-end reads. TCRdb redid the calling of the 5' RACE reads with MiXCR, one entry per CDR3 protein. The sample consists of 1.5 million to 2 million distinct CDR3 sequences, approximately 30% of them appearing once. CDR1 MDHEN and CDR2 SYDVKM come from the germline V gene. This CDR3 is 15 amino acids long. The study, taken as a whole, reports: TCR beta diversity tracked closely with naive T cell percentage.

Total RNA, at least 6 micrograms per sample, was extracted from PBMCs. The chain combines TRBV28 with TRBJ2-5, with D perhaps TRBD1 (6 bases). The last part of the DNA fits TRBJ2-7 better; the J call may be wrong. Specimen: blood. The origin of this receptor is a woman in her 30s in good health. The CDR3 here is CASSLQGRGLDEQYF. The DNA for the CDR3 is TGTGCCAGCAGTCTCCAGGGCAGGGGCCTCGACGAGCAGTACTTC.